This TCR beta chain was captured in a study of blood T cells in healthy people across ages. Together with a sample-barcoded 5' primer, a J-beta primer mix was included in a second PCR lasting about 6 to 11 cycles. MiXCR, applied by TCRdb to the 5' RACE reads, yields one record per CDR3 protein. The table records fewer than 950,000 distinct CDR3 sequences, under 40% of them present only once. The CDR3 runs to 14 residues. V was pared by 3 bases and J by 6 bases, with 15 bases between. Per germline, CDR1 MDHEN and CDR2 SYDVKM. Isolated PBMCs totaled at least 6 million in each sample. Findings and caveats of the study: Across samples, TCR beta diversity tracked strongly with naive T cell percentage.

As for this clonotype: No antigen is known for it.

The sequenced sample was blood. The chain combines TRBV28 with TRBJ2-7, with D unresolved. The TCR originated in a man between 18 and 35 years old in good health. The CDR3 sequence is CASSLEVYSGEQYF. The DNA for the CDR3 is TGTGCCAGCAGTTTGGAAGTTTATTCCGGCGAGCAGTACTTC.